This TCR beta chain came from a study of tumor-infiltrating lymphocytes in primary liver carcinoma (dated by TCRdb to 2016 to 2017). For the wider study: Of the five patients, three men and two women aged 30 to 69 years, four had hepatocellular carcinoma and one had combined HCC and intrahepatic cholangiocarcinoma. The five patients had tumors of stage T1-T3 N0M0, with maximum diameters ranging from roughly 4.2 to 10 cm. Each sample produced roughly 3.65 to 7.13 million productive TCRbeta reads, and read depth showed no significant difference between tissue types. The study combined TCRbeta repertoire sequencing, expression microarrays and whole-exome sequencing across five regions of each liver tumor, with adjacent normal tissue and blood. TCRbeta repertoire sequencing covered about 35 specimens from 5 patients: around 25 tumor regions, 5 adjacent noncancerous liver tissues and 5 peripheral blood samples. Technical replicate repertoires showed high reproducibility, with mean shared-clone rates about 0.86 and correlation coefficients above 0.95. Study-wide findings and limitations: Comparison of CD4+ and CD8+ T cell repertoires was precluded by the use of bulk unsorted samples. Because only the TCR beta chain was sequenced and unpaired alpha chains were not captured, true repertoire diversity is likely underestimated. Repertoire overlap was higher between tumor regions (mean about 35%) than tumor-adjacent (approximately 17%) or tumor-blood (about 14%) pairs, consistent with antigen-driven expansion. A significantly larger repertoire fraction was made up by the top 250 clones in tumors than in blood (p = 0.039). Only five patients were included in the study, and the authors note that the findings should be validated in a larger study.

TCRbeta-specific cDNA was reverse-transcribed from 500 ng total RNA using a constant-region primer and ProtoScript II reverse transcriptase. The TCRbeta libraries were prepared through three rounds of nested multiplex PCR following a slightly modified ARM-PCR procedure. The first two PCR rounds used multiplex TRBV1-TRBV30 forward primers with a Cbeta reverse primer, each for about 10 cycles. Sample barcodes and Illumina adapters were added in a final 25-cycle PCR using Deep VentR polymerase. Amplicons of 200-500 bp were gel-purified with a QIAquick gel extraction kit before sequencing. An Illumina HiSeq 2500 was used to sequence the TCRbeta amplicons, generating 250-bp paired-end reads. As for the original processing: Quality trimming of reads was performed with Trimmomatic v0.33, and paired reads were merged with FLASH v1.2.11 so that full CDR3 sequences could be recovered. MiGEC v1.2.1b assigned V, D and J germline segments to the rearranged TCRbeta sequences. Clonotype statistics, along with Shannon-Wiener diversity indices, were calculated using VDJtools v1.0.0. To cut down on sampling bias, every analysis after diversity analysis relied on just the 250 most abundant clonotypes from each sample. TCRdb itself trimmed the public reads at Q25 with fastp, ran MiXCR and retained productive beta chains. Each entry merges the rows of one CDR3 protein and shows their most common DNA and genes. The V and J calls, along with clone size, are taken from TCRdb and not from the paper's own processing. The sample has tens of thousands of distinct CDR3 sequences on record, roughly 69% of them singletons. The ten largest clones capture 26% of the sample.

Without any cell sorting, total RNA and DNA were extracted together from approximately 20-30 mg of bulk tissue using the AllPrep DNA/RNA mini kit. Surgical resection was performed in China between November 2015 and March 2016 on five or six patients with histopathologically diagnosed primary liver carcinoma. Chronic HBV infection was present in the patients, and the patients were treatment-naive at sampling. Pieces of fresh tumor and adjacent tissue were cut in half, with one half kept in RNAlater at -80 degrees C and the other half sent for histology. A word on this clonotype: Its antigen remains undetermined. Base qualities are not at hand, and no much larger clone is one base apart.

V loses 7 bases of germline sequence and J loses 6 bases, and the interval between the two ends is 16 bases. Based on the germline V gene, the CDR1 and CDR2 sequences are MGHRA and YSYEKL. Including the terminal cysteine and phenylalanine, the CDR3 comprises 13 residues. Only the CDR3 DNA is retained, 39 bases long and in frame from the first base. The sequenced material came from tumor-adjacent normal liver tissue. The chain was built from TRBV4-1 and TRBJ2-7; the D gene is unclear. The sequence derives from a man between 35 and 55 years old with primary liver carcinoma and hepatitis B virus infection. DNA sequence: TGCGCCAGCAAGCAAGTACCCCGGTCCGAGCAGTACTTC. Its translation reads: CASKQVPRSEQYF.